These T cell receptor beta chains were read from a single sample in a study of CD8 T cells in ankylosing spondylitis. TCRdb re-derived calls from the 5' RACE reads in MiXCR, one entry per CDR3 protein. Here the sample spans hundreds of thousands of distinct CDR3 sequences, roughly 13% being singletons. The material sequenced was blood, either unsorted or a sorted T cell fraction (not recorded which). Receptors originate from a male donor with ankylosing spondylitis. Both conserved end residues are part of each CDR3. A D gene is named only where the DNA matches it firmly. Clone sizes are given selectively: once, few, many, or a class where the clone is expanded.

V	J	size	D	CDR3	DNA
TRBV7-9	TRBJ2-7	few	NA	CASSLGPFDSSSYEQYF	TGTGCCAGCAGCTTAGGCCCCTTCGATAGTAGCTCCTACGAGCAGTACTTC
TRBV10-2	TRBJ1-1	few	NA	CASSPKNKNTEAFF	TGCGCCAGCAGTCCCAAAAATAAGAACACTGAAGCTTTCTTT
TRBV27	TRBJ2-1	few	NA	CASSQNYYGEQFF	TGTGCCAGCAGCCAAAACTATTATGGTGAGCAGTTCTTC
TRBV25-1	TRBJ2-3	NA	NA	CASSDIEGGTAYTQYF	TGTGCCAGCAGTGATATAGAAGGGGGTACCGCCTATACGCAGTATTTT
TRBV19	TRBJ1-5	NA	TRBD1	CASSIGDSRTQPQHF	TGTGCCAGTAGTATTGGGGACAGTAGGACCCAGCCCCAGCATTTT
TRBV5-1	TRBJ1-1	many	TRBD1	CASRRAGTESEAFF	TGCGCCAGCCGACGGGCCGGGACAGAGAGTGAAGCTTTCTTT
TRBV24-1	TRBJ2-2	few	NA	CATSDRQGDTGELFF	TGTGCCACCAGTGATCGGCAAGGGGACACCGGGGAGCTGTTTTTT
TRBV5-6	TRBJ1-4	NA	TRBD1	CASSSISGTGSEKLFF	TGTGCCAGCAGCTCAATCTCCGGGACAGGGTCTGAAAAACTGTTTTTT
TRBV7-9	TRBJ2-1	NA	TRBD2	CASSLNLASGTYNEQFF	TGTGCCAGCAGCTTAAATTTGGCTAGCGGTACCTACAATGAGCAGTTCTTC
TRBV5-1	TRBJ2-7	NA	TRBD2	CASRRIGGGPESSYEQYF	TGCGCCAGCAGAAGGATTGGGGGGGGACCCGAGAGCTCCTACGAGCAGTACTTC
TRBV27	TRBJ1-1	few	NA	CASSSIYTEAFF	TGTGCCAGCAGTTCAATCTACACTGAAGCTTTCTTT
TRBV30	TRBJ2-5	NA	NA	CAWNWGTGAQYF	TGTGCCTGGAACTGGGGGACTGGGGCCCAGTACTTC
TRBV9	TRBJ2-7	few	NA	CASSKLGTSLGEQYF	TGTGCCAGCAGCAAACTCGGGACTTCTCTGGGCGAGCAGTACTTC
TRBV7-2	TRBJ2-3	once	NA	CASSLETGQDTQYF	TGTGCCAGCAGCTTAGAAACGGGTCAAGATACGCAGTATTTT
TRBV7-9	TRBJ1-1	NA	NA	CASSLEKAFF	TGTGCCAGCAGCTTAGAGAAAGCTTTCTTT
TRBV2	TRBJ2-4	many	TRBD2	CASSEGRWEGPKNIQYF	TGTGCCAGCAGTGAAGGGAGGTGGGAGGGCCCCAAAAACATTCAGTACTTC
TRBV11-2	TRBJ1-5	few	TRBD1	CASRQGINQPQHF	TGTGCCAGCAGACAGGGGATTAATCAGCCCCAGCATTTT
TRBV2	TRBJ2-1	many	TRBD2	CASTPRVAGNEQFF	TGTGCCAGCACTCCCAGGGTAGCGGGGAATGAGCAGTTCTTC
TRBV20-1	TRBJ2-4	NA	NA	CSAVWAYKNIQYF	TGCAGTGCTGTATGGGCCTACAAAAACATTCAGTACTTC
TRBV18	TRBJ2-3	NA	NA	CASSPSAGGTDTQYF	TGTGCCAGCTCACCCTCGGCAGGGGGCACAGATACGCAGTATTTT
TRBV7-8	TRBJ1-1	NA	TRBD1	CASSYLQGQGTEAFF	TGTGCCAGCAGCTACCTACAGGGGCAGGGCACTGAAGCTTTCTTT
TRBV20-1	TRBJ2-5	NA	TRBD2	CSATERTSGRETQYF	TGCAGTGCCACCGAGCGGACTAGCGGAAGAGAGACCCAGTACTTC
TRBV6-5	TRBJ1-1	few	NA	CASSYGGPVPEAFF	TGTGCCAGCAGTTACGGGGGCCCCGTGCCTGAAGCTTTCTTT
TRBV5-1	TRBJ1-2	many	NA	CASSLEYGVSHYGYTF	TGCGCCAGCAGCTTGGAGTACGGGGTCAGCCACTATGGCTACACCTTC
TRBV11-3	TRBJ2-1	few	NA	CASSPSTYEQFF	TGTGCCAGCAGCCCTAGTACTTATGAGCAGTTCTTC
TRBV20-1	TRBJ2-3	NA	TRBD1	CSARPFPGTVSTDTQYF	TGCAGTGCTAGACCTTTCCCCGGGACAGTCAGCACAGATACGCAGTATTTT
TRBV6-1	TRBJ1-3	NA	TRBD1	CASSRDRPGNTIYF	TGTGCCAGCAGTCGGGACAGGCCTGGAAACACCATATATTTT
TRBV7-2	TRBJ1-5	NA	NA	CASSLDATNQPQHF	TGTGCCAGCAGCTTAGACGCAACCAATCAGCCCCAGCATTTT
TRBV4-2	TRBJ2-4	few	NA	CASSRRFKRVGDVGNIQYF	TGTGCCAGCTCGCGGCGCTTCAAGCGGGTGGGCGATGTGGGAAACATTCAGTACTTC
TRBV12-5	TRBJ2-1	NA	NA	CASGLDEQFF	TGTGCTAGTGGTTTGGATGAGCAGTTCTTC
TRBV7-9	TRBJ2-7	few	NA	CASSLAAEFYEQYF	TGTGCCAGCAGCTTAGCGGCAGAGTTCTACGAGCAGTACTTC
TRBV5-1	TRBJ2-2	many	NA	CASSSEGTANTGELFF	TGCGCCAGCAGCTCGGAGGGGACAGCGAACACCGGGGAGCTGTTTTTT
TRBV7-9	TRBJ2-2	few	TRBD2	CASSITSGGTGELFF	TGTGCCAGCAGCATTACTAGCGGGGGAACCGGGGAGCTGTTTTTT
TRBV6-1	TRBJ1-1	few	NA	CATKRGTNTEAFF	TGTGCCACCAAAAGGGGAACGAACACTGAAGCTTTCTTT
TRBV3-1	TRBJ1-2	NA	TRBD1	CASSQDGDRGGGGYTF	TGTGCCAGCAGCCAAGATGGGGACAGGGGAGGTGGTGGCTACACCTTC
TRBV6-1	TRBJ1-4	few	TRBD1	CASSEAQGAEKLFF	TGTGCCAGCAGTGAAGCCCAGGGGGCTGAAAAACTGTTTTTT
TRBV7-8	TRBJ2-1	many	TRBD2	CASSLGAGVYNEQFF	TGTGCCAGCAGCTTAGGAGCGGGAGTCTACAATGAGCAGTTCTTC
TRBV24-1	TRBJ2-1	few	NA	CATSADRFEQFF	TGTGCCACCAGCGCAGACAGGTTTGAGCAGTTCTTC
TRBV12-3/TRBV12-4	TRBJ1-1	NA	TRBD1	CASRPSGTGNTEAFF	TGTGCCAGCAGACCAAGCGGGACAGGGAACACTGAAGCTTTCTTT
TRBV7-9	TRBJ1-1	many	NA	CASTIGGDGNTEAFF	TGTGCCAGCACCATAGGGGGTGACGGGAACACTGAAGCTTTCTTT
TRBV12-3/TRBV12-4	TRBJ2-3	few	NA	CASRIAPDTQYF	TGTGCCAGCCGCATTGCCCCAGATACGCAGTATTTT
TRBV6-1	TRBJ1-1	few	NA	CASSPFNLNTEAFF	TGTGCCAGCAGCCCCTTCAATCTGAACACTGAAGCTTTCTTT
TRBV4-2	TRBJ2-1	many	TRBD2	CASSRGLAGEYGEQFF	TGTGCCAGCAGCCGGGGACTAGCGGGAGAATACGGTGAGCAGTTCTTC
TRBV24-1	TRBJ1-1	NA	TRBD1	CATSDPGTGNAFF	TGTGCCACCAGTGACCCTGGGACAGGGAACGCTTTCTTT
TRBV24-1	TRBJ2-2	few	TRBD1	CATSDFGTANTGELFF	TGTGCCACCAGTGATTTTGGGACAGCGAACACCGGGGAGCTGTTTTTT
TRBV11-2	TRBJ2-1	many	TRBD2	CASRSGGSSYNEQFF	TGTGCCAGCCGGAGCGGGGGCAGCTCCTACAATGAGCAGTTCTTC
TRBV5-1	TRBJ2-2	few	NA	CASSLGPRANTGELFF	TGCGCCAGCAGCTTGGGTCCGCGCGCGAACACCGGGGAGCTGTTTTTT
TRBV29-1	TRBJ2-3	few	NA	CSVEGSGTSTDTQYF	TGCAGCGTTGAAGGTAGCGGAACTAGCACAGATACGCAGTATTTT
TRBV7-9	TRBJ1-2	NA	NA	CASSSDGSINYGYTF	TGTGCCAGCAGCTCGGACGGGTCCATTAACTATGGCTACACCTTC
TRBV2	TRBJ2-5	NA	NA	CASSEVGNRYQETQYF	TGTGCCAGCAGTGAGGTGGGGAACCGGTACCAAGAGACCCAGTACTTC
TRBV5-1	TRBJ1-1	many	NA	CASSLFDRNTEAFF	TGCGCCAGCAGCCTATTTGACAGGAACACTGAAGCTTTCTTT
TRBV7-2	TRBJ1-5	NA	TRBD1	CASSSTGAAYQPQHF	TGTGCCAGCAGCTCGACAGGGGCGGCCTATCAGCCCCAGCATTTT
TRBV12-3/TRBV12-4	TRBJ1-2	many	NA	CASSLDRANGYTF	TGTGCCAGCAGTTTAGACAGGGCAAACGGCTACACCTTC
TRBV20-1	TRBJ1-4	NA	NA	CSARTAAEKLFF	TGCAGTGCTAGGACGGCAGCTGAAAAACTGTTTTTT
TRBV5-1	TRBJ2-2	few	TRBD1	CATPTGGGQAEELFF	TGCGCCACCCCGACAGGAGGTGGACAGGCCGAGGAGCTGTTTTTT
TRBV13	TRBJ2-5	NA	TRBD1	CASRVGGEAQYF	TGTGCCAGCAGGGTAGGGGGCGAGGCCCAGTACTTC
TRBV19	TRBJ1-1	NA	NA	CARLGSRHNTEAFF	TGTGCCAGGCTCGGGTCCAGGCACAACACTGAAGCTTTCTTT